What follows are 5 T cell receptor beta chains derived from one specimen sequenced in a study of cytotoxic CD8 clonotypes in ibrutinib-treated CLL. The protocol was immunoSEQ multiplex PCR, while the TCRdb copy is restricted to in-frame clones and leaves out a portion. The sample records around 160,000 clones, about four fifths being singletons. The specimen was PBMCs, collected after 12 months of ibrutinib treatment. The receptors were sampled from a human donor with chronic lymphocytic leukemia.

There are a few counts of this clone. The J gene is TRBJ1-6, the V gene TRBV5-1, with TRBD1 matching 7 bases. This CDR3 contains 14 residues. V lost 6 bases, J lost 8 bases, and 8 bases stayed unmatched. Per the germline V gene, CDR1 is SGHRS and CDR2 is YFSETQ. CDR3 residues: CASTQTGTDSPLHF. CDR3 bases: TGCGCCAGCACCCAGACAGGGACTGATTCACCCCTCCACTTT.

In its sample, this clone was seen a few times. The genes are TRBV6-1 and TRBJ2-7; 10 bases align to TRBD1. Germline lookup yields CDR1 MNHNS and CDR2 SASEGT. The CDR3 consists of 20 residues. J gave up 3 bases and V 4 bases, and 21 bases lay outside the gene matches. CDR3 amino acids: CASSASTGTGALLTRYEQYF. The CDR3 nucleotides read TGTGCCAGCAGTGCGTCCACCGGGACAGGGGCCCTTTTAACCCGCTACGAGCAGTACTTC.

The J gene is TRBJ2-1, the V gene TRBV19; D gene unclear. The germline V gene has CDR1 LNHDA and CDR2 SQIVND (reference sequence). V was cut by 5 bases and J by 4 bases, with 12 bases left in between. The CDR3 consists of 14 residues. CDR3 protein: CASSGRASYNEQFF. The CDR3 region has the DNA TGTGCCAGTAGTGGCCGGGCTTCGTACAATGAGCAGTTCTTC.

The chain combines TRBV4-1 with TRBJ2-1; TRBD2 aligns across 14 bases. The CDR3 is made up of 16 amino acids. With V trimmed by 2 bases and J by 15 bases, 12 bases remained unmatched. CDR1 and CDR2 from the germline V gene are MGHRA and YSYEKL. The CDR3 coding sequence is TGCGCCAGCAGCCAAACCGGGGGACTAGCGGGAGTCTACGGGTTCTTC. Residues: CASSQTGGLAGVYGFF.

The V call is TRBV7-9, the J call TRBJ2-2, with D tentatively TRBD1 (6 bases). The V gene's germline CDR1 is SEHNR and CDR2 FQNEAQ (reference sequence). The CDR3 is 17 residues long. Trimming stripped 2 bases from V and 4 bases from J, with 17 bases between. CDR3 sequence (DNA): TGTGCCAGCAGCTTAAATGAAGTGGGACAACGCACCGGGGAGCTGTTTTTT. This encodes CASSLNEVGQRTGELFF.